The 6 T cell receptor beta chains given below trace back to one sample, sequenced in a study of T cell repertoires in cytomegalovirus infection. TCRdb called the reads again in MiXCR, with one record for every CDR3 protein. The table shows more than 150,000 distinct CDR3 sequences, with 28% occurring only once. Source material: PBMCs. The receptors were gathered from a human donor in good health (CMV status not recorded). Some clones in this sample may be carry-over from other donors' samples.

This clonotype was seen more than once but under ten times. V usage is TRBV6-1 and J usage is TRBJ2-3, with unresolved D. This CDR3 has 14 residues. Germline V gene lookup returns CDR1 MNHNS and CDR2 SASEGT. V was pared by 4 bases and J by 1 base, with 9 bases between. The CDR3 region has the DNA TGTGCCAGCAGTGTCAATAGCCGCACAGATACGCAGTATTTT. Residues: CASSVNSRTDTQYF.

The CDR3, as DNA: TGCAGTGCTACTACCCAGGGTCAATCGGAGACCCAGTACTTC. Translated, it gives CSATTQGQSETQYF. This sequence joins TRBV20-1 and TRBJ2-5, with D possibly matching TRBD1 (5 bases). Germline V CDR1 and CDR2: DFQATT, SNEGSKA (reference sequence). V was trimmed by 4 bases and J by 5 bases, leaving 17 bases between them. CDR3 length equals 14 residues.

This clonotype was observed a handful of times. The rearrangement joins TRBV2 to TRBJ1-1, with D possibly matching TRBD1 (6 bases). The CDR3 runs 14 residues. Germline CDR1 and CDR2: SNHLY and FYNNEI. V shed 4 bases and J shed 6 bases, with 15 bases lying between them. The CDR3 protein is CASSAWGAYAEAFF. CDR3 in DNA: TGTGCCAGCAGTGCTTGGGGGGCATACGCTGAAGCTTTCTTT.

The rearrangement links TRBV7-3 to TRBJ2-6, with TRBD1 identical over 10 bases. The germline V gene has CDR1 SGHTA and CDR2 FQGTGA. V dropped 0 bases and J dropped 2; count of bases not matched to a gene: 1. CDR3 length: 17 amino acids. The CDR3 loop reads CASSLTGTGAGANVLTF. The CDR3 DNA reads TGTGCCAGCAGCTTAACGGGGACAGGGGCTGGGGCCAACGTCCTGACTTTC. Supplemented by reference TRBV7-3 and TRBJ2-6, the full variable domain reads GAGVSQTPSNKVTEKGKYVELRCDPISGHTALYWYRQSLGQGPEFLIYFQGTGAADDSGLPNDRFFAVRPEGSVSTLKIQRTERGDSAVYLCASSLTGTGAGANVLTFGAGSRLTVL.

The chain recombines TRBV5-1 with TRBJ1-6, with D possibly matching TRBD1 (5 bases). Germline loops: CDR1 SGHRS, CDR2 YFSETQ. Deletions cut 0 bases from V and 8 bases from J, with 12 bases between. CDR3 size: 15 residues. CDR3 sequence reads: CASSLDGGVDSPLHF. CDR3 DNA sequence: TGCGCCAGCAGCTTGGATGGGGGAGTTGATTCACCCCTCCACTTT.

The chain has TRBV19 and TRBJ1-6; 10 nucleotides line up with TRBD1. V lost 5 bases, J lost 9 bases, and 7 bases stayed unmatched. Germline CDR1 is LNHDA and CDR2 is SQIVND (reference sequence). This CDR3 region has 15 residues. Here the CDR3 DNA reads TGTGCCAGTAGTCGCGGGACAGGGGAAGGTTCACCCCTCCACTTT. This encodes CASSRGTGEGSPLHF.